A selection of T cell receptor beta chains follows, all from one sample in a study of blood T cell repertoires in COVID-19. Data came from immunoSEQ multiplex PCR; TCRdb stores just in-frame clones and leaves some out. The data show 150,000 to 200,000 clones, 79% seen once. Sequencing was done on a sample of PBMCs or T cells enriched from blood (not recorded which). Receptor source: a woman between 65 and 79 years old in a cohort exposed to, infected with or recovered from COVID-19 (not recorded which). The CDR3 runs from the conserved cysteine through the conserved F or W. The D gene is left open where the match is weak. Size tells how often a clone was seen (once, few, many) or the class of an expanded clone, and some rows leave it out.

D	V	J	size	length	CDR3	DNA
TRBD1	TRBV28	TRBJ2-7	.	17	CASRENWGGQGAYEQYF	TGTGCCAGCAGGGAAAATTGGGGAGGACAGGGGGCCTACGAGCAGTACTTC
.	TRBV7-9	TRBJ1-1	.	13	CASSTRQDTEAFF	TGTGCCAGCAGTACCAGACAGGACACTGAAGCTTTCTTT
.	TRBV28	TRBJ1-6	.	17	CASSPERRSSYNSPLHF	TGTGCCAGCAGTCCTGAACGGAGGAGCTCCTATAATTCACCCCTCCACTTT
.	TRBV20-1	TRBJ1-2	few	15	CSASVKVRPGYGYTF	TGCAGTGCTAGTGTTAAAGTTAGACCGGGCTATGGCTACACCTTC
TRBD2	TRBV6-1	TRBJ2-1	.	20	CASSEAYGGSGLAGRDEQFF	TGTGCCAGCAGTGAAGCCTACGGAGGATCGGGACTAGCGGGACGGGATGAGCAGTTCTTC
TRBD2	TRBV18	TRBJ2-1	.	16	CASSPLLAGGYNEQFF	TGTGCCAGCTCACCGTTACTAGCGGGAGGGTACAATGAGCAGTTCTTC
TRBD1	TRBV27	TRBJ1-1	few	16	CASSPGTGGGSTEAFF	TGTGCCAGCAGCCCTGGGACAGGGGGCGGGAGCACTGAAGCTTTCTTT
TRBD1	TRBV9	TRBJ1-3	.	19	CASSVDPVRQGLSGNTIYF	TGTGCCAGCAGCGTAGATCCCGTCCGACAGGGTCTATCCGGAAACACCATATATTTT
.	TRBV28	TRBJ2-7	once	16	CASSLSGFRGLYEQYF	TGTGCCAGCAGTTTAAGTGGGTTTCGCGGATTGTATGAGCAGTACTTC
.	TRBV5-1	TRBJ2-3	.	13	CASSGGIADTQYF	TGCGCCAGCAGTGGAGGGATTGCAGATACGCAGTATTTT
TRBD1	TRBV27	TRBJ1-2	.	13	CASSPWTGVGYTF	TGTGCCAGCTCCCCCTGGACAGGGGTTGGCTACACCTTC
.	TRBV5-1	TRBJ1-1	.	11	CASSSGVQAFF	TGCGCCAGCAGTTCAGGGGTTCAAGCTTTCTTT
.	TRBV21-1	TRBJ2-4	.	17	CASSWRTADIAKNIQYF	TGTGCCAGCAGCTGGAGGACCGCCGACATAGCCAAAAACATTCAGTACTTC
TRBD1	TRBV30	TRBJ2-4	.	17	CAWSVEGQGVAKNIQYF	TGTGCCTGGAGTGTGGAGGGACAGGGAGTAGCCAAAAACATTCAGTACTTC
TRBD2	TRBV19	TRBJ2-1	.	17	CASSIFAGLATYNEQFF	TGTGCCAGTAGTATATTTGCTGGACTAGCGACATACAATGAGCAGTTCTTC
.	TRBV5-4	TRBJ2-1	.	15	CASSLGQGPYNEQFF	TGTGCCAGCAGCTTGGGGCAGGGCCCGTACAATGAGCAGTTCTTC
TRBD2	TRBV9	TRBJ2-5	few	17	CASSVGSTSGSAETQYF	TGTGCCAGCAGCGTAGGTTCAACTAGCGGGAGTGCGGAGACCCAGTACTTC
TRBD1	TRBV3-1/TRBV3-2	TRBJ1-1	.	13	CASSQGTGAEAFF	TGTGCCAGCAGCCAAGGGACAGGGGCTGAAGCTTTCTTT
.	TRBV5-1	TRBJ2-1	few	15	CASSLAGLIRNEQFF	TGCGCCAGCAGCTTGGCGGGGTTGATTCGCAATGAGCAGTTCTTC
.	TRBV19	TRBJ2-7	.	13	CASSARQVGEQYF	TGTGCCAGTAGTGCCCGACAGGTTGGGGAGCAGTACTTC
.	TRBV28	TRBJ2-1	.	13	CASSLGSRGEQFF	TGTGCCAGCAGTTTGGGTAGCCGAGGCGAGCAGTTCTTC
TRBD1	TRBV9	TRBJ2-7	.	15	CASSVGGTEYYEQYF	TGTGCCAGCAGCGTAGGTGGGACAGAATATTACGAGCAGTACTTC
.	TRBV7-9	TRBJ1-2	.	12	CASSLEPYGYTF	TGTGCCAGCAGCTTAGAGCCCTATGGCTACACCTTC
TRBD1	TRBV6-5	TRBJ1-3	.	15	CASSRGQLSGNTIYF	TGTGCCAGCAGCCGGGGACAGCTCTCTGGAAACACCATATATTTT
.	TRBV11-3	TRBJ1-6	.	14	CASSLEQKNSPLHF	TGTGCCAGCAGCTTAGAACAGAAGAATTCACCCCTCCACTTT
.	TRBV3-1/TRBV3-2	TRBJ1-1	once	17	CASSQDRASRGATEAFF	TGTGCCAGCAGCCAAGATAGGGCGAGCCGGGGGGCCACTGAAGCTTTCTTT
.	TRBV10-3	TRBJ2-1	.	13	CAISASWGNEQFF	TGTGCCATCAGTGCTAGCTGGGGCAATGAGCAGTTCTTC
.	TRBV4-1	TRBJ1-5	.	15	CASSPTGSGNQPQHF	TGCGCCAGCAGCCCAACAGGGTCAGGCAATCAGCCCCAGCATTTT
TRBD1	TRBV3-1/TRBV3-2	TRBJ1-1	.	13	CASSQVQGTEAFF	TGTGCCAGCAGCCAAGTACAGGGGACTGAAGCTTTCTTT
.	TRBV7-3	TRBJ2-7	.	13	CASSILQGAEQYF	TGTGCCAGCAGCATACTCCAGGGTGCCGAGCAGTACTTC
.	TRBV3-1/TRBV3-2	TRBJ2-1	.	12	CASSRGLSGQFF	TGTGCCAGCAGCCGAGGACTTTCAGGGCAGTTCTTC
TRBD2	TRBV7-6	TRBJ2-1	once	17	CASSATSGRISYNEQFF	TGTGCCAGCAGCGCGACTAGCGGGAGGATTTCCTACAATGAGCAGTTCTTC
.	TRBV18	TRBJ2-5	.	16	CASSPPIKGVLGTQYF	TGTGCCAGCTCACCACCAATTAAGGGGGTGCTGGGGACCCAGTACTTC
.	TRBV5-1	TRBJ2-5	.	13	CASSLGSQETQYF	TGCGCCAGCAGCTTGGGCAGTCAAGAGACCCAGTACTTC